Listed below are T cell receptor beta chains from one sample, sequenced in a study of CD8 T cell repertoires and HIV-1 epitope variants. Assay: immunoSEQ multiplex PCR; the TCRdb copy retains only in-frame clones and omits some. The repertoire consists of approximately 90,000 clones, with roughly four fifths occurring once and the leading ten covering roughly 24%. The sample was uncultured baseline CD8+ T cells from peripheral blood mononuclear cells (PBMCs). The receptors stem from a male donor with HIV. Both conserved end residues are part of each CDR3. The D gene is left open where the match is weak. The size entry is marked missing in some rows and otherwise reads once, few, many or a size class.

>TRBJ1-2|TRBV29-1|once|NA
CSVEDRTTDGYTF
TGCAGCGTTGAAGATCGGACAACCGATGGCTACACCTTC
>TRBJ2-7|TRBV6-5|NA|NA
CASSPWDGYEQYF
TGTGCCAGCAGTCCATGGGACGGCTACGAGCAGTACTTC
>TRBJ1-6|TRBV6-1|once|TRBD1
CASRTGGVFDSPLHF
TGTGCCAGCAGGACAGGGGGAGTTTTCGATTCACCCCTCCACTTT
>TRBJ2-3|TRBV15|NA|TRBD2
CATSFGRSTDTQYF
TGTGCCACCAGCTTCGGGAGGAGCACAGATACGCAGTATTTT
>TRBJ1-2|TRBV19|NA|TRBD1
CASSIDALGTGGTNYGYTF
TGTGCCAGTAGTATAGATGCCCTTGGGACAGGGGGCACTAACTATGGCTACACCTTC
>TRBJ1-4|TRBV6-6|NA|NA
CASTTGSAEKLFF
TGTGCCAGTACCACAGGGAGTGCTGAAAAACTGTTTTTT
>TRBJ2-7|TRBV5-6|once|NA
CASSFGRAQEQYF
TGTGCCAGCAGCTTCGGCAGGGCTCAGGAGCAGTACTTC
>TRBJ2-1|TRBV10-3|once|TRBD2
CAISVGLAGSNEQFF
TGTGCCATCAGTGTAGGGCTAGCGGGGTCAAATGAGCAGTTCTTC
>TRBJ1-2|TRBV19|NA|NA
CASSQSGPHFRGYTF
TGTGCCAGTAGCCAGTCAGGGCCCCATTTCCGCGGCTACACCTTC
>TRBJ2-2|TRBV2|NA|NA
CASSWGRTGELFF
TGTGCCAGCAGTTGGGGCAGAACCGGGGAGCTGTTTTTT
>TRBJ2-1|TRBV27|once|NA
CASSSRTDPRAYNEQFF
TGTGCCAGCAGTTCGAGAACCGATCCCAGGGCCTACAATGAGCAGTTCTTC